The present entry profiles one T cell receptor (beta chain) with its context. The antigen remains undetermined. The whole isolated RNA underwent reverse transcription, so sequencing captured expressed TCRB transcripts. TCRdb's table, derived via immunoSEQ multiplex PCR, lists solely in-frame clones and lacks some. The sample lists around 250,000 clones, roughly 13% occurring once. With 6 bases removed from V and 3 bases from J, the gap between germline ends came to 11 bases. The CDR3 consists of 14 residues. In germline, CDR1 is MDHEN, CDR2 SYDVKM. These data come from a study of beta chain features in type 1 diabetes. Background on the study: There were 107,917,701 sorted cells examined across all samples.

General observations from the study: Patients with type 1 diabetes carried fewer insertions and had more deletions at their VDJ junctions.

The chain links TRBV28 to TRBJ1-4; D is perhaps TRBD1 (5 bases). Material: naive CD4+ T cells from blood. The source is a middle-aged woman in good health. The CDR3 reads CASRLQAPNEKLFF. In DNA form, the CDR3 reads TGTGCCAGCAGACTACAGGCACCTAATGAAAAACTGTTTTTT. Variable domain in full (rest from reference TRBV28 and TRBJ1-4): DVKVTQSSRYLVKRTGEKVFLECVQDMDHENMFWYRQDPGLGLRLIYFSYDVKMKEKGDIPEGYSVSREKKERFSLILESASTNQTSMYLCASRLQAPNEKLFFGSGTQLSVL.